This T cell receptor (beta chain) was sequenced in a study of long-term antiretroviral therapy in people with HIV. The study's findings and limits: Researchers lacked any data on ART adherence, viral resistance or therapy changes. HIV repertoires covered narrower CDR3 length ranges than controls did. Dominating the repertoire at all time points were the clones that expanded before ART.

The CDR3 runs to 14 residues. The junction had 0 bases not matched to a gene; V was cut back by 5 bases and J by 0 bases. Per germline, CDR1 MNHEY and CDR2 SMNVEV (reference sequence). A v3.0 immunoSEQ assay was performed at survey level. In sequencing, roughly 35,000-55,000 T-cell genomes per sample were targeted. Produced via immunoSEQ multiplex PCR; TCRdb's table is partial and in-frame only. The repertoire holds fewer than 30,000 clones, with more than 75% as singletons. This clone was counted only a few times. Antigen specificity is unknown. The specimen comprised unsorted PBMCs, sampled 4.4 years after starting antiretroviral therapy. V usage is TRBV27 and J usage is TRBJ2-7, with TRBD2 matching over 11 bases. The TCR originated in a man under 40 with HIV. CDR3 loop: CASSTSGSSYEQYF. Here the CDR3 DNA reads TGTGCCAGCAGTACTAGCGGGAGCTCCTACGAGCAGTACTTC.